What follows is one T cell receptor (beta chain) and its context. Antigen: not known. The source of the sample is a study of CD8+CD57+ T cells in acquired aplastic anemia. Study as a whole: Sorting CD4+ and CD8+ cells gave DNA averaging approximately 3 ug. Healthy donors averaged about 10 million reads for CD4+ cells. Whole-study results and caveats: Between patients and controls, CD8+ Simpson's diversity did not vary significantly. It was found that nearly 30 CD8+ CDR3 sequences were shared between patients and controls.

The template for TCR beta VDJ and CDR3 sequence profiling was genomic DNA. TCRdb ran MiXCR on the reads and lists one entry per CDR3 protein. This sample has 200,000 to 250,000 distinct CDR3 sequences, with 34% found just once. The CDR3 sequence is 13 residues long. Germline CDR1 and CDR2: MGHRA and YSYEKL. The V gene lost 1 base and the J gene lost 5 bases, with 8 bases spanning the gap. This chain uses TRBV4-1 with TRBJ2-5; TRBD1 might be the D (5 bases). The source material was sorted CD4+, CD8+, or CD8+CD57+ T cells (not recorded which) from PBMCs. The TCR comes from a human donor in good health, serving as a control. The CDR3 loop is CASSQVGVETQYF. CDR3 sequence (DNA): TGCGCCAGCAGCCAAGTAGGGGTTGAGACCCAGTACTTC.